A single sample gave rise to the 26 T cell receptor beta chains below, sequenced in a study of T-cell reconstitution after alpha-beta-depleted transplantation in children. Unique molecular identifiers were incorporated during preparation of the TCRbeta library. In TCRdb, the PCR reads were re-called with MiXCR into one record per CDR3 protein. The sample shows under 450,000 distinct CDR3 sequences, 16% of them seen only once. This material consisted of PBMCs, mostly from graft donor cells, taken 360 days after TCRalphabeta/CD19-depleted stem cell transplant. Source of these receptors: a boy in the first two years of life who had a stem cell transplant for Wiskott-Aldrich syndrome, so the T cells may come from the graft donor.

The rearrangement uses TRBV4-3 and TRBJ2-1; 7 bases match TRBD2. With V trimmed by 1 base and J by 3 bases, 9 bases remained unmatched. This CDR3 has 17 amino acids. CDR1 is LGHNA and CDR2 is YSLEER in the germline V gene. The CDR3 DNA reads as TGCGCCAGCAGCCAAGCTAGCGGACCTTCGGACTACAATGAGCAGTTCTTC. Amino acids: CASSQASGPSDYNEQFF.

The rearrangement joins TRBV27 to TRBJ2-7; D may be TRBD2 (5 bases). This CDR3 has 14 amino acids. Germline V gene sequence: CDR1 MNHEY, CDR2 SMNVEV (reference sequence). The V end lost 2 bases, the J end lost 3 bases, and 11 bases lay between the germline ends. The CDR3 coding sequence is TGTGCCAGCAGTTTACGGCGGGCGGGCTACGAGCAGTACTTC. Protein product: CASSLRRAGYEQYF.

The V call is TRBV10-3, the J call TRBJ2-1; 11 bases agree with TRBD2. The CDR3 is 15 residues long. J lost 7 bases, V lost 7 bases, and 9 bases had no gene match. Germline lookup yields CDR1 ENHRY and CDR2 SYGVKD. The CDR3, as DNA: TGTGCCATCATGAAGACTAGCGGGGTAAAAAATGAGCAGTTCTTC. Its protein is CAIMKTSGVKNEQFF.

There are many counts of this clonotype. This chain's CDR3 is CASSLTGNRQLGDTQYF. CDR3 sequence (DNA): TGCGCCAGCAGCTTGACCGGGAACAGGCAGTTGGGAGATACGCAGTATTTT. This sequence joins TRBV5-1 and TRBJ2-3, with D tentatively TRBD1 or TRBD2 (5 bases each). Trimming shortened V by 1 base and J by 5 bases, and 20 bases separated the two germline ends. The CDR3 contains 17 residues. The germline V gene has CDR1 SGHRS and CDR2 YFSETQ. Filled out from reference TRBV5-1 and TRBJ2-3, the complete variable domain reads KAGVTQTPRYLIKTRGQQVTLSCSPISGHRSVSWYQQTPGQGLQFLFEYFSETQRNKGNFPGRFSGRQFSNSRSEMNVSTLELGDSALYLCASSLTGNRQLGDTQYFGPGTRLTVL.

The chain has TRBV7-8 and TRBJ2-7; D call uncertain. This CDR3 has 13 residues. V was clipped by 3 bases and J by 4 bases, with 10 bases between them. Germline loops: CDR1 SGHVS, CDR2 FQNEAQ. CDR3 loop: CASSFRTAYEQYF. CDR3 in DNA: TGTGCCAGCAGCTTTAGGACCGCATACGAGCAGTACTTC.

This sequence joins TRBV5-5 and TRBJ2-7; no clear D. The CDR3 is made up of 16 amino acids. CDR1 and CDR2 (germline): SGHKS, YYEKEE (reference sequence). V was trimmed by 7 bases and J by 3 bases, leaving 23 bases between them. The CDR3 reads CASCLPLRRKVYEQYF. The CDR3 DNA is TGTGCCAGCTGTCTACCTCTCAGGCGGAAGGTCTACGAGCAGTACTTC.

The table lists this clonotype with a few counts. V gene TRBV20-1 combines with J gene TRBJ2-3, with 8 bases lining up with TRBD2. The V and J ends lost 6 bases and 2 bases, in that order; junction bases with no gene match: 7. This CDR3 comprises 14 residues. Germline V gene lookup returns CDR1 DFQATT and CDR2 SNEGSKA (reference sequence). The DNA for the CDR3 is TGCAGTGCCTCGGGCGGGGGGCTCACAGATACGCAGTATTTT. Amino acid sequence: CSASGGGLTDTQYF.

This clonotype was seen a handful of times. The V call is TRBV12-3 or TRBV12-4, the J call TRBJ2-7, with D hard to call. The CDR3 has 13 residues. The germline V and J ends were trimmed by 2 bases and 3 bases, with 8 bases remaining between them. CDR3 in DNA: TGTGCCAGCAGTTTAACGGCGATCTACGAGCAGTACTTC. Translating it yields CASSLTAIYEQYF.

This clonotype was seen more than once but under ten times. This chain uses TRBV10-1 with TRBJ2-3, with 9 nucleotides matching TRBD2. From germline, CDR1 is WNHNN and CDR2 SYGVQD (reference sequence). This CDR3 is built from 15 residues. V shed 1 base, J shed 4 bases, and the junction held 3 bases outside the gene matches. CDR3 in amino acids: CASSELRGGADTQYF. The CDR3, as DNA: TGCGCCAGCAGTGAGTTGCGGGGGGGCGCAGATACGCAGTATTTT.

This clonotype appeared a single time. The chain has TRBV5-1 and TRBJ2-2, with TRBD2 identical over 8 bases. CDR3 size: 18 residues. V lost 2 bases and J lost 3; bases outside the gene matches: 12. CDR1 SGHRS and CDR2 YFSETQ come from the germline V gene. In nucleotides, the CDR3 is TGCGCCAGCAGCTTCTCGGCTAGCCGGGAGGGGTACACCGGGGAGCTGTTTTTT. Amino acid sequence: CASSFSASREGYTGELFF.

In its sample, this clonotype was seen a few times. This chain uses TRBV11-1 with TRBJ2-6; D is unresolved. V was shortened by 5 bases and J by 0 bases, with 17 bases between the two germline ends. Germline CDR1 SGHAT, CDR2 FQDESV (reference sequence). The CDR3 is made up of 18 amino acids. CDR3 in amino acids: CASSQDVRRISGANVLTF. The CDR3 DNA reads as TGTGCCAGCAGCCAGGATGTCCGACGCATCTCTGGGGCCAACGTCCTGACTTTC.

This chain uses TRBV28 with TRBJ2-3; D may be TRBD1 or TRBD2 (5 bases each). The CDR3 contains 13 residues. Deletions cut 6 bases from V and 4 bases from J, with 11 bases between. CDR1 is MDHEN, CDR2 SYDVKM, per germline. CDR3 in DNA: TGTGCCAGCAGGGGACGGACCCCAGATACGCAGTATTTT. It yields the protein CASRGRTPDTQYF.

This sequence joins TRBV10-3 and TRBJ2-1; D gene unclear. Germline V CDR1 and CDR2: ENHRY, SYGVKD. CDR3 size: 13 residues. The V and J ends lost 2 bases and 5 bases respectively, with 7 bases between them. CDR3 coding DNA: TGTGCCATCAGTGAGCGGCTCGACAATGAGCAGTTCTTC. It specifies CAISERLDNEQFF.

This clonotype was counted only a few times. V and J are TRBV5-6 and TRBJ2-5; 8 bases fit TRBD2. CDR1 and CDR2 (germline): SGHDT, YYEEEE. J gave up 3 bases and V 0 bases, and 4 bases lay outside the gene matches. The CDR3 loop spans 15 amino acids. For the CDR3, the DNA is TGTGCCAGCAGCTTGGGGGTGACTAGCGAAGAGACCCAGTACTTC. Translating it yields CASSLGVTSEETQYF.

This clonotype was counted between two and nine times. The chain combines TRBV6-1 with TRBJ1-4; possible D gene TRBD1, 5 bases. Germline V gene lookup returns CDR1 MNHNS and CDR2 SASEGT. The CDR3 spans 16 residues. V lost 6 bases to trimming and J lost 4 bases, with 18 bases between them. CDR3 sequence (DNA): TGTGCCAGCAGCACTAGGGGTCTGGGCTTTAATGAAAAACTGTTTTTT. It is translated as CASSTRGLGFNEKLFF.

This clonotype showed up just a few times. This chain joins TRBV11-2 and TRBJ2-3, with 16 bases lining up with TRBD2. The trim removed 4 bases at V and 3 bases at J, leaving 7 bases unmatched. CDR3 length: 18 amino acids. From germline, CDR1 is SGHAT and CDR2 FQNNGV. The CDR3 sequence: CASSWGLAGGIGTDTQYF. The CDR3 DNA is TGTGCCAGCAGCTGGGGACTAGCGGGAGGGATCGGTACAGATACGCAGTATTTT.

The rearrangement joins TRBV18 to TRBJ2-1; 8 bases match TRBD1. The V segment lost 3 bases and the J segment 4 bases; nucleotides outside the gene matches: 5. CDR1 and CDR2 from the germline V gene are KGHSH and LQKENI. CDR3 length: 15 residues. CDR3 sequence reads: CASSPQGAPYNEQFF. As DNA, the CDR3 is TGTGCCAGCTCACCCCAGGGGGCCCCATACAATGAGCAGTTCTTC.

This clonotype has a count of ten or more. The chain employs TRBV3-1 and TRBJ2-1; TRBD2 matches at 10 bases. Germline-derived CDR1 and CDR2 are LGHDT and YNNKEL (reference sequence). There are 14 residues in the CDR3. V shed 5 bases and J 7 bases; nucleotides not matched to a gene: 5. The CDR3: CASSFRLAGNEQFF. CDR3 coding DNA: TGTGCCAGCAGCTTCCGACTAGCGGGTAATGAGCAGTTCTTC.

This clonotype occurred a few times. The chain uses TRBV5-1 and TRBJ2-5; 8 nucleotides agree with TRBD1. This CDR3 has 16 residues. The junction had 10 bases not matched to a gene; V was cut back by 4 bases and J by 2 bases. Germline-derived CDR1 and CDR2 are SGHRS and YFSETQ. The CDR3 nucleotides read TGCGCCAGCAGCCGGTTCTGGACAGGGTCACAAGAGACCCAGTACTTC. Protein product: CASSRFWTGSQETQYF.

The chain is built from TRBV5-1 and TRBJ2-7; 7 bases are shared with TRBD1. This CDR3 region has 14 residues. Trimming cost V 4 bases and J 4 bases; bases outside gene matches: 8. CDR1 SGHRS and CDR2 YFSETQ come from the germline V gene. In nucleotides, the CDR3 is TGCGCCAGCAGCCCCGGGACAGTTGATTACGAGCAGTACTTC. Protein: CASSPGTVDYEQYF.

This clonotype occurred a few times. The rearrangement uses TRBV20-1 and TRBJ2-3; 8 bases are a match to TRBD2. Germline trimming cut 2 bases from V and 5 bases from J; bases unmatched to any gene: 6. The CDR3 sequence is 14 residues long. Germline V gene data show CDR1 as DFQATT and CDR2 as SNEGSKA (reference sequence). The CDR3 region has the DNA TGCAGTGCTAGATTAACGGGAGGGGGAGATACGCAGTATTTT. Its protein is CSARLTGGGDTQYF.

This clonotype was seen a handful of times. J is TRBJ1-4 and V is TRBV6-1; 7 bases are shared with TRBD1. This CDR3 contains 15 residues. Per germline, CDR1 MNHNS and CDR2 SASEGT. V lost 6 bases, J lost 0 bases, and 4 bases stayed unmatched. Here the CDR3 reads CASSWDRSTNEKLFF. CDR3 sequence (DNA): TGTGCCAGCAGCTGGGACAGATCAACTAATGAAAAACTGTTTTTT.

The chain combines TRBV7-9 with TRBJ2-7; 7 nucleotides agree with TRBD1. The CDR3 runs to 16 residues. Germline V lookup: CDR1 SEHNR, CDR2 FQNEAQ (reference sequence). V shed 2 bases, J shed 4 bases, and the junction held 11 bases outside the gene matches. The CDR3 loop reads CASSLTAEGGQYEQYF. The CDR3 DNA reads TGTGCCAGCAGCTTAACGGCGGAAGGGGGCCAGTACGAGCAGTACTTC.

V is TRBV3-1 and J is TRBJ1-5, with D maybe TRBD1 (6 bases). V shed 5 bases and J shed 4 bases, with 15 bases lying between them. This CDR3 has 15 residues. Germline-derived CDR1 and CDR2 are LGHDT and YNNKEL (reference sequence). The CDR3 here is CASSATVQGNQPQHF. CDR3 coding DNA: TGTGCCAGCAGCGCAACTGTTCAGGGGAATCAGCCCCAGCATTTT.

The V call is TRBV5-5, the J call TRBJ2-1; D perhaps matches TRBD1 (6 bases). The CDR3 is 14 amino acids. CDR1 and CDR2 from the germline V gene are SGHKS and YYEKEE (reference sequence). The germline V and J ends were trimmed by 2 bases and 7 bases, with 13 bases remaining between them. CDR3 coding DNA: TGTGCCAGCAGCTTCATTCACAGGGTTAATGAGCAGTTCTTC. It encodes CASSFIHRVNEQFF.

CDR3 sequence reads: CASSWARGNEQFF. CDR3 in DNA: TGCGCCAGCAGCTGGGCCAGAGGCAATGAGCAGTTCTTC. The gene calls are TRBV5-1 and TRBJ2-1; no firm D call. The CDR3 loop spans 13 amino acids. Looked up from germline, CDR1 is SGHRS and CDR2 is YFSETQ. Trimming removed 3 bases at V and 6 bases at J, with 10 bases between.